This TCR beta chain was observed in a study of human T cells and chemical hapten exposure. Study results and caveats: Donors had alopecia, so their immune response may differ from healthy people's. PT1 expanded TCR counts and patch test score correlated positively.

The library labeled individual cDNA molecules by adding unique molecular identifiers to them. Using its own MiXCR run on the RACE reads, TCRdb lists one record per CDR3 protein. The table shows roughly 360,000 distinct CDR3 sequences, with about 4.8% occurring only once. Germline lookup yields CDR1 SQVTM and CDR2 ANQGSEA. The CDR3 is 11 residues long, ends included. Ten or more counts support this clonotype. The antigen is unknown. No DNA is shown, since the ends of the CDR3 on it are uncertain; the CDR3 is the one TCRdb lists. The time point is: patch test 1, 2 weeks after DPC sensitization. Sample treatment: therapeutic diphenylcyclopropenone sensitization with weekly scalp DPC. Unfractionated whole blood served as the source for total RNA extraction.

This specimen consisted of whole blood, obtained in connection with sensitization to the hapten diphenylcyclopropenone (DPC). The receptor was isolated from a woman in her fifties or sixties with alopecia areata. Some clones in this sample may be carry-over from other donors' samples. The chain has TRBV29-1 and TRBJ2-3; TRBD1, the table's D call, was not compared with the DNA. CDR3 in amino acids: CSVGSGTEEYF.